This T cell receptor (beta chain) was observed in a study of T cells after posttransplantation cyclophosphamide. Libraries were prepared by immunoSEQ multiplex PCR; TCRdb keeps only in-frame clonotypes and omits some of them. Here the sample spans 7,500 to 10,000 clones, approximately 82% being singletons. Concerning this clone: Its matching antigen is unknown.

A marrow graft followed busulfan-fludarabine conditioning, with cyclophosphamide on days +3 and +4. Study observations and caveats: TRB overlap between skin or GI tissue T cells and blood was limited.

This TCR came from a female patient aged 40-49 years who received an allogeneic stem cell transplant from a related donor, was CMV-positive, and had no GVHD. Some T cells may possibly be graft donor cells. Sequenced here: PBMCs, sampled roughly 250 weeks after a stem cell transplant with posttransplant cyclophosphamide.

CDR3 protein: CSVTSGGAGTDTQYF. Written as DNA, the CDR3 is TGCAGCGTTACTAGCGGGGGGGCCGGCACAGATACGCAGTATTTT. This chain links TRBV29-1 with TRBJ2-3, with 13 bases that match TRBD2. The CDR3 spans 15 residues. The germline V gene encodes CDR1 SQVTM and CDR2 ANQGSEA. V was pared by 5 bases and J by 1 base, with 3 bases of the junction left unmatched.